The 26 T cell receptor beta chains given below trace back to one sample, sequenced in a study of T cell responses to AZD1222 COVID-19 vaccine. Profiled with immunoSEQ multiplex PCR; TCRdb holds only in-frame clones, not every one. The data contain 75,000 to 95,000 clones, approximately 81% of them seen just once; the ten biggest clones take up less than 15%. Here the sequenced sample was peripheral blood, taken on day 0 of AZD1222 vaccination. All receptors come from an adult in good health.

The gene calls are TRBV7-9 and TRBJ2-7; 9 bases agree with TRBD1. This CDR3 contains 18 residues. Germline CDR1 SEHNR, CDR2 FQNEAQ (reference sequence). Trimming took 3 bases from V and 3 from J; bases not matched to a gene: 15. The CDR3 here is CASSFPGQGSFSLYEQYF. CDR3 DNA: TGTGCCAGCAGCTTTCCGGGACAGGGTAGTTTTAGTCTCTACGAGCAGTACTTC.

The chain couples TRBV2 to TRBJ2-5, with no clear D. Trimming stripped 4 bases from V and 4 bases from J, with 4 bases between. CDR1 and CDR2 from the germline V gene are SNHLY and FYNNEI. The CDR3 totals 11 residues. Here the CDR3 reads CASSVSETQYF. Written as DNA, the CDR3 is TGTGCCAGCAGTGTATCAGAGACCCAGTACTTC.

This rearrangement joins TRBV20-1 to TRBJ1-6; a weak D match, TRBD1 (5 bases). This CDR3 is 9 amino acids long. Looked up from germline, CDR1 is DFQATT and CDR2 is SNEGSKA (reference sequence). The CDR3 bases are TGCAGCCCTGGAGGGGCCCTCCACTTT. As protein: CSPGGALHF.

In this sample, this clone turned up a few times. J is TRBJ1-2 and V is TRBV5-1; 10 bases map to TRBD1. In germline, CDR1 is SGHRS, CDR2 YFSETQ. The J segment lost 4 bases and the V segment lost 4 bases, leaving 4 bases of the junction unmatched. The CDR3 contains 14 residues. The CDR3 reads CASSLTGGVYGYTF. CDR3 nucleotides: TGCGCCAGCAGCCTGACAGGGGGCGTCTATGGCTACACCTTC.

The genes are TRBV7-8 and TRBJ2-7; D perhaps matches TRBD2 (7 bases). Deletions cut 4 bases from V and 6 bases from J, with 19 bases between. The germline V gene encodes CDR1 SGHVS and CDR2 FQNEAQ. The CDR3 sequence is 15 residues long. The CDR3 protein is CASSWGGSESGEQYF. CDR3 nucleotides: TGTGCCAGCAGCTGGGGGGGCAGTGAGTCCGGCGAGCAGTACTTC.

With respect to this clone: The sample contains more than one DNA sequence encoding this CDR3. J is TRBJ1-6 and V is TRBV7-9; D gene uncertain. Germline-derived CDR1 and CDR2 are SEHNR and FQNEAQ (reference sequence). The V end was cut by 3 bases, the J end by 7 bases, with 4 bases between. CDR3 length: 12 residues. CDR3 DNA: TGTGCCAGCAGCTTGTCCAATTCACCCCTCCACTTT. This sequence encodes CASSLSNSPLHF. The entire variable domain, with the rest obtained from reference TRBV7-9 and TRBJ1-6, is as follows: DTGVSQNPRHKITKRGQNVTFRCDPISEHNRLYWYRQTLGQGPEFLTYFQNEAQLEKSRLLSDRFSAERPKGSFSTLEIQRTEQGDSAMYLCASSLSNSPLHFGNGTRLTVT.

The J gene is TRBJ1-1, the V gene TRBV14; tentatively, D is TRBD1 (6 bases). V dropped 1 base and J dropped 4 bases, with 7 bases sitting between them. Germline values: CDR1 SGHDN, CDR2 FVKESK. CDR3 length: 13 residues. The CDR3 region is CASSQGTVTEAFF. In DNA form, the CDR3 reads TGTGCCAGCAGCCAAGGGACAGTCACTGAAGCTTTCTTT.

Here the CDR3 DNA reads TGTGCCAGCAGTTCTCCCGGGACAGAGGGTGAAAAACTGTTTTTT. It is translated as CASSSPGTEGEKLFF. The genes are TRBV6-5 and TRBJ1-4, with 7 bases aligning to TRBD1. Germline CDR1 MNHEY, CDR2 SVGAGI. V dropped 4 bases and J dropped 7; count of bases not matched to a gene: 9. The CDR3 has 15 residues.

This sequence joins TRBV27 and TRBJ2-6, with unresolved D. CDR3 length: 14 amino acids. Germline CDR1 MNHEY, CDR2 SMNVEV (reference sequence). Deletions cut 5 bases from V and 0 bases from J, with 5 bases between. This CDR3 reads CASSRPSGANVLTF. The CDR3 DNA follows: TGTGCCAGCAGTCGACCCTCTGGGGCCAACGTCCTGACTTTC.

The chain is built from TRBV6-4 and TRBJ1-1, with D perhaps TRBD1 (5 bases). The CDR3 is 15 amino acids. Trimming stripped 3 bases from V and 1 base from J, with 12 bases between. Germline assignment: CDR1 MRHNA and CDR2 SNTAGT. In DNA, the CDR3 is TGTGCCAGCAGTGAAAGTCCAGGGACGAACACTGAAGCTTTCTTT. Residues: CASSESPGTNTEAFF.

The J gene is TRBJ2-2, the V gene TRBV2; 7 bases fit TRBD1. J lost 4 bases, V lost 4 bases, and 0 bases had no gene match. The germline V gene has CDR1 SNHLY and CDR2 FYNNEI. This CDR3 has 13 amino acids. This chain's CDR3 is CASSGQGTGELFF. The CDR3 DNA reads as TGTGCCAGCAGTGGACAGGGCACCGGGGAGCTGTTTTTT.

The CDR3 DNA sequence: TGTGCCAGCAGCTTCTACAGGGAGATCTATGGCTACACCTTC. It yields the protein CASSFYREIYGYTF. The chain couples TRBV5-4 to TRBJ1-2, with D tentatively TRBD1 (6 bases). Trimming shortened V by 2 bases and J by 4 bases, and 12 bases separated the two germline ends. The V gene's germline CDR1 is SGHNT and CDR2 YYREEE (reference sequence). This CDR3 spans 14 amino acids.

This chain uses TRBV6-5 with TRBJ2-7; TRBD1 agrees at 7 bases. Losses at the gene ends were 8 bases for V and 6 bases for J; bases not matched to a gene: 13. Germline loops: CDR1 MNHEY, CDR2 SVGAGI. The CDR3 sequence is 14 residues long. CDR3 DNA: TGTGCCAGCCGGCCGGGACAGCTAGCCGGCGAGCAGTACTTC. It codes for CASRPGQLAGEQYF.

The CDR3 coding sequence is TGTGCCAGCAGTCCGGACCGGGGACGTATGAACACTGAAGCTTTCTTT. This gives the protein CASSPDRGRMNTEAFF. The rearrangement uses TRBV6-6 and TRBJ1-1; TRBD1 might be the D (5 bases). The germline V and J ends were trimmed by 5 bases and 0 bases, with 16 bases remaining between them. CDR3 length equals 16 residues. Germline V gene lookup returns CDR1 MNHNY and CDR2 SVGAGI (reference sequence).

A single count supports this clone. The rearrangement uses TRBV6-5 and TRBJ1-5; perhaps TRBD1 as D (5 bases). V lost 3 bases to trimming and J lost 7 bases, with 13 bases between them. Germline assignment: CDR1 MNHEY and CDR2 SVGAGI. The CDR3 runs 14 residues. CDR3 DNA: TGTGCCAGCAGTTATGGGGGGAGGGAACAGCCCCAGCATTTT. It is translated as CASSYGGREQPQHF.

This chain uses TRBV2 with TRBJ1-3; D remains ambiguous. This CDR3 comprises 15 residues. Trimming took off 8 bases at V and 3 bases at J, with 17 bases between the two ends. Germline assignment: CDR1 SNHLY and CDR2 FYNNEI. This CDR3 reads CASEAVGLGGNTIYF. CDR3 nucleotide sequence: TGTGCCAGCGAAGCGGTTGGGTTAGGTGGAAACACCATATATTTT.

The chain employs TRBV6-6 and TRBJ2-5, with D possibly called TRBD1 or TRBD2 (5 bases each). Trimming cost V 7 bases and J 3 bases, with 15 bases left between them. This CDR3 comprises 14 residues. The germline gives CDR1 MNHNY, CDR2 SVGAGI (reference sequence). CDR3 sequence: CASTPTGREETQYF. Written as DNA, the CDR3 is TGTGCCAGCACCCCCACGGGGCGGGAAGAGACCCAGTACTTC.

V is TRBV27 and J is TRBJ2-3; TRBD2 might be the D (7 bases). CDR1 is MNHEY and CDR2 is SMNVEV in the germline V gene (reference sequence). Trimming removed 6 bases from V and 2 bases from J, with 12 bases in between. The CDR3 is 14 amino acids. Here the CDR3 reads CASSLGGATDTQYF. CDR3 DNA sequence: TGTGCCAGCAGCCTAGGGGGGGCCACAGATACGCAGTATTTT.

This clone has only a few counts. The chain combines TRBV20-1 with TRBJ2-3; TRBD2 aligns across 9 bases. CDR1 DFQATT and CDR2 SNEGSKA come from the germline V gene (reference sequence). This CDR3 is 15 amino acids long. The trim removed 3 bases at V and 5 bases at J, leaving 9 bases unmatched. The CDR3 bases are TGCAGTGCTAGTATAGACGGTAGCGGGGGAGATACGCAGTATTTT. It encodes CSASIDGSGGDTQYF.

V and J are TRBV13 and TRBJ2-7; 7 bases line up with TRBD1. With 5 bases clipped from V and 3 bases from J, the junction kept 7 bases outside the gene matches. CDR1 PRHDT and CDR2 FYEKMQ come from the germline V gene (reference sequence). The CDR3 length is 14 residues. The CDR3 DNA is TGTGCCAGCAGCGCTCGACAGGGTTACTACGAGCAGTACTTC. Protein: CASSARQGYYEQYF. Variable domain in full (rest from reference TRBV13 and TRBJ2-7): AAGVIQSPRHLIKEKRETATLKCYPIPRHDTVYWYQQGPGQDPQFLISFYEKMQSDKGSIPDRFSAQQFSDYHSELNMSSLELGDSALYFCASSARQGYYEQYFGPGTRLTVT.

In this sample, this clone turned up a few times. The chain recombines TRBV29-1 with TRBJ1-2, with D unclear. Trimming removed 6 bases at V and 7 bases at J, with 12 bases between. The length of the CDR3 is 11 residues. Germline CDR1 reads SQVTM; CDR2 reads ANQGSEA. The CDR3 DNA is TGCAGCGTGACGGCGGTCGGTGGCTACACCTTC. Translation gives CSVTAVGGYTF.

The V and J genes are TRBV12-3 or TRBV12-4 and TRBJ2-7; D gene unclear. The germline V and J ends were trimmed by 3 bases and 4 bases, with 7 bases remaining between them. The CDR3 has 12 residues. CDR3 in DNA: TGTGCCAGCAGTTTTTTTTCATACGAGCAGTACTTC. Its translation: CASSFFSYEQYF.

This sequence joins TRBV5-1 and TRBJ1-1; D is perhaps TRBD1 (6 bases). Germline V CDR1 and CDR2: SGHRS, YFSETQ. Deletions cut 1 base from V and 5 bases from J, with 12 bases between. CDR3 length: 14 amino acids. CDR3 in DNA: TGCGCCAGCAGCTTGCAGGGGCCCCAGACTGAAGCTTTCTTT. Protein sequence: CASSLQGPQTEAFF.

V is TRBV28 and J is TRBJ1-5; D is undetermined. The CDR3 covers 11 residues. CDR1 and CDR2 from the germline V gene are MDHEN and SYDVKM. The germline V and J ends were trimmed by 10 bases and 4 bases, with 8 bases remaining between them. This chain's CDR3 is CATQRNQPQHF. The CDR3 DNA follows: TGTGCCACGCAGAGGAATCAGCCCCAGCATTTT.

The CDR3 protein is CASSPGGVDTQYF. DNA of the CDR3: TGTGCCAGCAGCCCCGGGGGAGTAGATACGCAGTATTTT. This chain links TRBV12-3 or TRBV12-4 with TRBJ2-3; perhaps TRBD2 as D (6 bases). The CDR3 totals 13 residues. V was cut by 6 bases and J by 5 bases, with 12 bases left in between.

The CDR3 reads CASSAHKYTEAFF. CDR3 bases: TGTGCCAGCAGTGCCCACAAATACACTGAAGCTTTCTTT. The chain carries TRBV28 and TRBJ1-1; D call uncertain. The germline V gene encodes CDR1 MDHEN and CDR2 SYDVKM. Trimming removed 5 bases from V and 3 bases from J, with 10 bases in between. This CDR3 comprises 13 residues. The variable domain in full, with the rest retrieved from reference TRBV28 and TRBJ1-1, is DVKVTQSSRYLVKRTGEKVFLECVQDMDHENMFWYRQDPGLGLRLIYFSYDVKMKEKGDIPEGYSVSREKKERFSLILESASTNQTSMYLCASSAHKYTEAFFGQGTRLTVV.